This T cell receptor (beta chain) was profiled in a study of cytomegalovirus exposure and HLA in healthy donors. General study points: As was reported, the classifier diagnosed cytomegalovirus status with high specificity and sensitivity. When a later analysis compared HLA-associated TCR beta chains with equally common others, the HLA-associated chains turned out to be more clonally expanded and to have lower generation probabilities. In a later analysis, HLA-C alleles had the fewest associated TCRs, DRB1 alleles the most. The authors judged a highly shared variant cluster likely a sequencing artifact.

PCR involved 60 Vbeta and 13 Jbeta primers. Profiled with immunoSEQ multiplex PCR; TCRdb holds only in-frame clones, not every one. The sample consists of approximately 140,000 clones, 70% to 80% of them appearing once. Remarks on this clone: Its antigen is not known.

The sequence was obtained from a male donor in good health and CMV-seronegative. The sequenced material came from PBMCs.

This CDR3 is CASSHPQGFTEAFF. The CDR3 DNA reads TGTGCCAGCAGCCATCCACAGGGCTTCACTGAAGCTTTCTTT. The chain combines TRBV6-6 with TRBJ1-1; the D gene is possibly TRBD1 (6 bases). The CDR3 is 14 amino acids. Germline CDR1 is MNHNY and CDR2 is SVGAGI (reference sequence). V lost 6 bases and J lost 4, with 15 bases in between.